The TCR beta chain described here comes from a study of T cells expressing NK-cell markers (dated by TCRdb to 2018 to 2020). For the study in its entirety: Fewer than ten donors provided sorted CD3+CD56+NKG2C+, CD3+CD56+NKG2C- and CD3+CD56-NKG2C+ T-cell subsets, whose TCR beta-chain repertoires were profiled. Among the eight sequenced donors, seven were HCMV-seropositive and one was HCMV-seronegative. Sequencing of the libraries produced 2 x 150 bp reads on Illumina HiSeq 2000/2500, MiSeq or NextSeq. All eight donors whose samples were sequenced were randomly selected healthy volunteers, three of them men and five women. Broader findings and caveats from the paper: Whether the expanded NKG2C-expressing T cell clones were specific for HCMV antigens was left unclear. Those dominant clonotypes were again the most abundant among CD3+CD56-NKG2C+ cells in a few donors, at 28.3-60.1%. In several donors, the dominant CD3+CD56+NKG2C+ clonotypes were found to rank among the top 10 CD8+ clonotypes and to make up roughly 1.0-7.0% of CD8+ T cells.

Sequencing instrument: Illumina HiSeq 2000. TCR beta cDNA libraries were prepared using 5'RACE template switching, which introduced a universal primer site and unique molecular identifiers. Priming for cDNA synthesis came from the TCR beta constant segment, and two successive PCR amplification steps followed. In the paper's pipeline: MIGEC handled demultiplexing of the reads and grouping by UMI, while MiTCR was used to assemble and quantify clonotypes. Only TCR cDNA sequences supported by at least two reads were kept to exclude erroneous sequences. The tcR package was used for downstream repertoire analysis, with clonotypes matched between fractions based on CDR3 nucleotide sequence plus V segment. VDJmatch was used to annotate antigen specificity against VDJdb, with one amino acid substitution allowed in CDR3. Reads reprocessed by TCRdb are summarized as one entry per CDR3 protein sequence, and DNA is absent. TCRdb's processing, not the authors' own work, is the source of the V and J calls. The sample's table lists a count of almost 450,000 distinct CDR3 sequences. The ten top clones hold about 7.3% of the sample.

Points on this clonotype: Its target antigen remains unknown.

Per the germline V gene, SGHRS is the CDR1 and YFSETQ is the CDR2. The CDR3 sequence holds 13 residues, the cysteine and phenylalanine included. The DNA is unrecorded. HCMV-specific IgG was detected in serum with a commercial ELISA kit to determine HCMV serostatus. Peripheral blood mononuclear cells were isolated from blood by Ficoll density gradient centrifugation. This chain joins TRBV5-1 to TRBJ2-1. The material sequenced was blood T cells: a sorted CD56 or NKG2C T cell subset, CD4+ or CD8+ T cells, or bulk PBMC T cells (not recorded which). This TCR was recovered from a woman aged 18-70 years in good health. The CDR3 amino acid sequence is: CASSLGHSDEQFF.